What follows describes a single T cell receptor beta chain. Germline V lookup: CDR1 LNHNV, CDR2 YYDKDF (reference sequence). The CDR3 contains 17 residues. The source of the sample is a study of neurological immune-mediated disorders. TCRdb recomputed calls from the 5' RACE reads with MiXCR, one row per CDR3 protein. The table records roughly 100,000 distinct CDR3 sequences, under 14% of them present only once. Time point given: longitudinal time-point 3. PBMCs numbering 2 million and stored at -80 C yielded the unsorted libraries. Sequencing was performed on PBMCs. The chain uses TRBV15 and TRBJ2-1, with D unresolved. This sequence was found in a female donor with HTLV-1-associated myelopathy (HAM/TSP). CDR3: CASREASRPRSYNEQFF. CDR3 coding DNA: TGTGCTAGCAGAGAGGCCTCGAGGCCGCGGTCCTACAATGAGCAGTTCTTC.